One and the same sample provided the 28 T cell receptor beta chains below, sequenced in a study of radiotherapy plus CTLA-4 blockade in lung cancer. Sequencing was performed with immunoSEQ multiplex PCR; in TCRdb, only in-frame clones are kept and a portion is missing. The sample contains roughly 55,000 clones, around 68% of which appear only once. The starting material was peripheral blood, obtained from a patient treated with radiotherapy plus ipilimumab. The receptor set was obtained from a human donor with non-small cell lung cancer whose response to radiotherapy plus ipilimumab could not be evaluated.

V gene TRBV30 combines with J gene TRBJ2-5, with D possibly TRBD2 on 5 matching bases. The CDR3 covers 13 residues. Trimming pared 0 bases from V and 2 bases from J, leaving 7 bases between. From germline, CDR1 is GTSNPN and CDR2 SVGIG (reference sequence). The CDR3 sequence is CAWSVSGQETQYF. CDR3 bases: TGTGCCTGGAGTGTTTCGGGACAAGAGACCCAGTACTTC.

This clone has just one count. The V gene is TRBV2, the J gene TRBJ2-1; 9 bases agree with TRBD2. The CDR3 has 17 amino acids. Germline CDR1 is SNHLY and CDR2 is FYNNEI. V gave up 9 bases and J gave up 1 base; unmatched junction bases: 13. In DNA, the CDR3 is TGTGCCAGACGCCCCCTCAGCGGGAGGAGGTCCTACAATGAGCAGTTCTTC. It translates to CARRPLSGRRSYNEQFF. Full variable domain (rest looked up from reference TRBV2 and TRBJ2-1): EPEVTQTPSHQVTQMGQEVILRCVPISNHLYFYWYRQILGQKVEFLVSFYNNEISEKSEIFDDQFSVERPDGSNFTLKIRSTKLEDSAMYFCARRPLSGRRSYNEQFFGPGTRLTVL.

The J gene is TRBJ2-1, the V gene TRBV4-1; TRBD2 matches at 15 bases. Germline CDR1 reads MGHRA; CDR2 reads YSYEKL. The CDR3 loop spans 16 amino acids. V lost 3 bases and J lost 4; bases outside the gene matches: 1. CDR3 DNA: TGCGCCAGCAGCCAGGGACTAGCGGGAGGTTACAATGAGCAGTTCTTC. Its protein product is CASSQGLAGGYNEQFF.

This chain links TRBV28 with TRBJ2-1, with TRBD2 matching 10 bases. V was pared by 5 bases and J by 7 bases, with 5 bases of the junction left unmatched. Germline V gene data show CDR1 as MDHEN and CDR2 as SYDVKM. The CDR3 runs 14 residues. The CDR3 region is CASSLAGEWNEQFF. CDR3 DNA sequence: TGTGCCAGCAGTCTAGCGGGGGAATGGAATGAGCAGTTCTTC. The variable domain in full, with the rest retrieved from reference TRBV28 and TRBJ2-1, is DVKVTQSSRYLVKRTGEKVFLECVQDMDHENMFWYRQDPGLGLRLIYFSYDVKMKEKGDIPEGYSVSREKKERFSLILESASTNQTSMYLCASSLAGEWNEQFFGPGTRLTVL.

The V and J genes are TRBV9 and TRBJ2-3; perhaps TRBD2 as D (7 bases). Germline CDR1 SGDLS, CDR2 YYNGEE. The CDR3 runs 16 residues. V shed 0 bases and J shed 6 bases, with 17 bases lying between them. DNA of the CDR3: TGTGCCAGCAGCGTAGCTAAGGGGGGGGGCCTGGATACGCAGTATTTT. This codes for CASSVAKGGGLDTQYF.

This clone was observed a few times. The J gene is TRBJ1-1, the V gene TRBV28, with 10 bases aligning to TRBD1. The V gene end was trimmed by 4 bases and the J gene end by 5 bases; junction bases not matched to a gene: 4. The germline gives CDR1 MDHEN, CDR2 SYDVKM. The CDR3 runs 14 residues. CDR3 coding DNA: TGTGCCAGCAGTTCGACAGGGGGCGTTACTGAAGCTTTCTTT. As protein: CASSSTGGVTEAFF.

The chain recombines TRBV14 with TRBJ2-2, with D perhaps TRBD2 (5 bases). The CDR3 totals 14 residues. Per germline, CDR1 SGHDN and CDR2 FVKESK. The germline V and J ends were trimmed by 6 bases and 4 bases, with 12 bases remaining between them. DNA of the CDR3: TGTGCCAGCAGGGGCGGGTCGGGCACCGGGGAGCTGTTTTTT. It is translated as CASRGGSGTGELFF.

This chain uses TRBV5-6 with TRBJ2-3; D gene ambiguous. Germline V lookup: CDR1 SGHDT, CDR2 YYEEEE. The CDR3 has 13 amino acids. Trimming removed 1 base at V and 5 bases at J, with 8 bases between. This CDR3 is CASSLNIRDTQYF. CDR3 nucleotides: TGTGCCAGCAGCTTGAATATTCGAGATACGCAGTATTTT.

Of note for this clone: At one boundary the junction diverges from the germline segment, which might be a read error. The chain recombines TRBV6-1 with TRBJ1-1, with a weak D call TRBD1 (6 bases). Germline CDR1 MNHNS, CDR2 SASEGT. This CDR3 spans 13 amino acids. The CDR3 spells CASSDPKTGARDF. In DNA, the CDR3 is TGTGCCAGCAGTGACCCAAAGACAGGTGCGCGCGACTTT.

This clone was counted between two and nine times. The gene calls are TRBV29-1 and TRBJ2-7, with 9 nucleotides matching TRBD2. The CDR3 runs 13 residues. Germline CDR1 and CDR2: SQVTM and ANQGSEA. Unmatched junction bases numbered 6, after V lost 4 bases and J lost 5 bases. The CDR3 here is CSVVSGSSHEQYF. CDR3 nucleotides: TGCAGCGTTGTTAGCGGGAGTTCCCACGAGCAGTACTTC.

The rearrangement joins TRBV5-1 to TRBJ2-5; tentative D call: TRBD2 (6 bases). The ends were cut back, 1 base at V and 2 bases at J, with 6 bases in the middle. The CDR3 length is 13 residues. Germline V lookup: CDR1 SGHRS, CDR2 YFSETQ. CDR3 bases: TGCGCCAGCAGCTTGCGGGGGCAAGAGACCCAGTACTTC. It codes for CASSLRGQETQYF.

This rearrangement joins TRBV5-1 to TRBJ2-3; 13 bases map to TRBD2. Trimming at V came to 7 bases and at J to 4 bases, leaving 3 bases not matched to a gene. The CDR3 spans 14 residues. CDR1 SGHRS and CDR2 YFSETQ come from the germline V gene. CDR3 coding DNA: TGCGCCAGCGCCACTAGCGGGGGGGCAGATACGCAGTATTTT. The encoded protein is CASATSGGADTQYF. Looking up the rest from reference TRBV5-1 and TRBJ2-3 gives the full variable domain: KAGVTQTPRYLIKTRGQQVTLSCSPISGHRSVSWYQQTPGQGLQFLFEYFSETQRNKGNFPGRFSGRQFSNSRSEMNVSTLELGDSALYLCASATSGGADTQYFGPGTRLTVL.

A single count supports this clone. The V and J genes are TRBV4-1 and TRBJ2-3; 7 nucleotides line up with TRBD2. Germline loops: CDR1 MGHRA, CDR2 YSYEKL. This CDR3 contains 16 residues. J was trimmed by 4 bases and V by 1 base; bases with no gene match: 8. Here the CDR3 reads CASSQVGRERADTQYF. CDR3 bases: TGCGCCAGCAGCCAAGTAGGGCGGGAGAGGGCAGATACGCAGTATTTT.

The J gene is TRBJ2-7, the V gene TRBV7-2, with a tentative D call TRBD2 (5 bases). The CDR3 is 15 amino acids. The V and J ends lost 1 base and 5 bases respectively, with 15 bases between them. Germline V gene data show CDR1 as SGHTA and CDR2 as FQGNSA. CDR3 DNA: TGTGCCAGCAGCTTAGGGACTCCCGGTCCGCACGAGCAGTACTTC. Translated: CASSLGTPGPHEQYF.

The rearrangement joins TRBV18 to TRBJ1-4; D is ambiguous. The CDR3 is 13 residues long. The ends were cut back, 5 bases at V and 14 bases at J, with 18 bases in the middle. Germline V lookup: CDR1 KGHSH, CDR2 LQKENI. The CDR3 region is CASSASRQERLFF. The DNA of the CDR3 is TGTGCCAGCTCAGCCTCCAGGCAGGAGCGGCTGTTTTTT. The whole variable domain, filled in from reference TRBV18 and TRBJ1-4, reads NAGVMQNPRHLVRRRGQEARLRCSPMKGHSHVYWYRQLPEEGLKFMVYLQKENIIDESGMPKERFSAEFPKEGPSILRIQQVVRGDSAAYFCASSASRQERLFFGSGTQLSVL.

V and J are TRBV19 and TRBJ2-1, with 7 bases aligning to TRBD1. Germline CDR1 reads LNHDA; CDR2 reads SQIVND (reference sequence). Trimming removed 6 bases from V and 5 bases from J; junction bases left unmatched: 4. The CDR3 contains 13 residues. The CDR3 spells CASSFDRDNEQFF. The CDR3 DNA reads as TGTGCCAGTAGCTTTGACAGGGACAATGAGCAGTTCTTC.

This clone was seen only a few times. The chain has TRBV6-6 and TRBJ1-2; 7 nucleotides agree with TRBD1. With 5 bases clipped from V and 2 bases from J, the junction kept 11 bases outside the gene matches. Germline V gene data show CDR1 as MNHNY and CDR2 as SVGAGI (reference sequence). The CDR3 contains 16 residues. CDR3 residues: CASSAGESTGNYGYTF. The CDR3 DNA reads as TGTGCCAGCAGTGCCGGGGAGTCGACAGGGAACTATGGCTACACCTTC.

This clone was recorded a few times. The V and J genes are TRBV30 and TRBJ1-1; D is possibly TRBD1 (5 bases). From germline, CDR1 is GTSNPN and CDR2 SVGIG (reference sequence). The CDR3 spans 15 residues. V was pared by 6 bases and J by 1 base, with 18 bases between. The DNA for the CDR3 is TGTGCCTGCGACCCCCTGAGGCAGGGGAACACTGAAGCTTTCTTT. Amino acids: CACDPLRQGNTEAFF.

The V gene is TRBV4-1, the J gene TRBJ1-2; D may be TRBD1 (5 bases). Between the trimmed V and J ends, which lost 0 bases and 0 bases, there was a span of 11 bases. The CDR3 extends over 16 amino acids. Germline V lookup: CDR1 MGHRA, CDR2 YSYEKL. CDR3 sequence reads: CASSQDPGLANYGYTF. Written as DNA, the CDR3 is TGCGCCAGCAGCCAAGATCCAGGGCTCGCTAACTATGGCTACACCTTC.

This chain's CDR3 is CASRTTGGVEAFF. The CDR3 nucleotides read TGTGCCAGCAGAACTACGGGGGGGGTTGAAGCTTTCTTT. This chain links TRBV7-9 with TRBJ1-1, with a weak D call TRBD1 (5 bases). Per the germline V gene, CDR1 is SEHNR and CDR2 is FQNEAQ (reference sequence). Trimming took 6 bases from V and 7 from J, leaving 15 bases between them. This CDR3 region has 13 residues.

This CDR3 reads CASSPQETQYF. CDR3 in DNA: TGTGCCAGCAGTCCCCAGGAGACCCAGTACTTC. The V gene is TRBV27, the J gene TRBJ2-5; D not resolved. The CDR3 sequence is 11 residues long. Germline assignment: CDR1 MNHEY and CDR2 SMNVEV (reference sequence). Trimming pared 5 bases from V and 5 bases from J, leaving 6 bases between.

As regards this clone: One end of the junction is discordant with germline, which a read error may explain. The CDR3 coding sequence is TGTGCCAGCAGCTCCTTAGCGGGATCCCTTGTTGAGCAGTTCTTC. Its translation: CASSSLAGSLVEQFF. The chain couples TRBV5-1 to TRBJ2-1, with TRBD2 matching over 8 bases. The CDR3 length is 15 residues. CDR1 and CDR2 from the germline V gene are SGHRS and YFSETQ.

By sample share, this clone is medium-sized. The chain carries TRBV21-1 and TRBJ2-1; TRBD1, the table's D call, lacks a check against the DNA. TRBV21-1 is labeled a pseudogene. There are 11 residues in the CDR3. CDR3 nucleotide sequence: TGTGCCAGGACAGGTATCAATGAGCAGTTCTTC. It specifies CARTGINEQFF.

V is TRBV6-5 and J is TRBJ2-7; 7 bases agree with TRBD1. The CDR3 runs 14 residues. After removal of 5 bases from V and 2 bases from J, the junction contained 6 bases not matched to a gene. CDR1 and CDR2 (germline): MNHEY, SVGAGI. CDR3 nucleotides: TGTGCCAGCAGTCTCCGGGACAGAACCTACGAGCAGTACTTC. Its translation is CASSLRDRTYEQYF.

The chain carries TRBV9 and TRBJ2-7; 9 bases match TRBD2. The germline V gene encodes CDR1 SGDLS and CDR2 YYNGEE. Unmatched junction bases numbered 13, after V lost 3 bases and J lost 3 bases. This CDR3 spans 17 amino acids. This CDR3 is CASSASASGTSLYEQYF. The CDR3 DNA follows: TGTGCCAGCAGCGCCTCCGCCTCCGGGACTAGCCTCTACGAGCAGTACTTC.

The V and J genes are TRBV19 and TRBJ1-5, with D perhaps matching TRBD1 (5 bases). This CDR3 is 16 amino acids long. Trimming stripped 4 bases from V and 5 bases from J, with 18 bases between. CDR1 is LNHDA, CDR2 SQIVND, per germline (reference sequence). CDR3 nucleotides: TGTGCCAGTAGTAACCCGTGGCAGGGCGGTGATCAGCCCCAGCATTTT. It specifies CASSNPWQGGDQPQHF.

The genes are TRBV7-2 and TRBJ2-5; 10 bases align to TRBD2. The J call may be faulty, since TRBJ2-7 better matches the DNA end. The CDR3 has 16 residues. Germline values: CDR1 SGHTA, CDR2 FQGNSA. The chain's CDR3 is CASSLSLAGVPYEQYF. CDR3 sequence (DNA): TGTGCCAGCAGCTTATCCCTAGCGGGGGTCCCCTACGAGCAGTACTTC.

The table lists this clone with many counts. The chain uses TRBV2 and TRBJ1-3, with D maybe TRBD1 (6 bases). Trimming left V 8 bases short and J 1 base short, with 12 bases between. The CDR3 is made up of 14 amino acids. Germline V lookup: CDR1 SNHLY, CDR2 FYNNEI. CDR3 bases: TGTGCCAGCTCCAGGGACATTTCTGGAAACACCATATATTTT. As protein: CASSRDISGNTIYF.